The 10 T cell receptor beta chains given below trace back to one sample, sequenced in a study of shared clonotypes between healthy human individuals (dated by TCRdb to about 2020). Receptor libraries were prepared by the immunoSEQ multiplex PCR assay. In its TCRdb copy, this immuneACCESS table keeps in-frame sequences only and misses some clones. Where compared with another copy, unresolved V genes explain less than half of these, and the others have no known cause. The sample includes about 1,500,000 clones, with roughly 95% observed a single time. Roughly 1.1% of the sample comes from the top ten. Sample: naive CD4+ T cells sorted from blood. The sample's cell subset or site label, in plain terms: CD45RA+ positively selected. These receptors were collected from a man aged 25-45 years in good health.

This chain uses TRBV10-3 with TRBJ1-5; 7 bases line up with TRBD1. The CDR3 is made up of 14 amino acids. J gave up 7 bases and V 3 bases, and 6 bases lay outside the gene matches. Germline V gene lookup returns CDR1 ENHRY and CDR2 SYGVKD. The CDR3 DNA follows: TGTGCCATCAGTGATGGAGGGGGCAGACAGCCCCAGCATTTT. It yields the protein CAISDGGGRQPQHF.

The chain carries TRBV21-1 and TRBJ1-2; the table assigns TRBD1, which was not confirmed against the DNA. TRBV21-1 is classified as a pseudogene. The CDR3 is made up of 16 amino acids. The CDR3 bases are TGTGCCAGCAGAAGTGGGACAGGTCTTGTGGATTATGGCTACACCTTC. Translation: CASRSGTGLVDYGYTF.

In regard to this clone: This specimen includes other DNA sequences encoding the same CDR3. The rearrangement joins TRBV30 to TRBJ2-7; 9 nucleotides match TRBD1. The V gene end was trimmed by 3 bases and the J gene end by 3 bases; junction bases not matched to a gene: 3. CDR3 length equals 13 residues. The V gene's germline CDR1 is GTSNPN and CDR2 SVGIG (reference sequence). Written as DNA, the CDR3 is TGTGCCTGGAGGGGACAGGGAAGCTACGAGCAGTACTTC. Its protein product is CAWRGQGSYEQYF.

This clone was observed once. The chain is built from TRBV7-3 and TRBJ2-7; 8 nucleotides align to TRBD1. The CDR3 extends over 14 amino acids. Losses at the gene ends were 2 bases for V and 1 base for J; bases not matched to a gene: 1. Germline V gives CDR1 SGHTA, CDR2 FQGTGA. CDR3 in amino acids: CASSLHRGSYEQYF. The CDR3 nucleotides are TGTGCCAGCAGCTTACACAGGGGGTCCTACGAGCAGTACTTC.

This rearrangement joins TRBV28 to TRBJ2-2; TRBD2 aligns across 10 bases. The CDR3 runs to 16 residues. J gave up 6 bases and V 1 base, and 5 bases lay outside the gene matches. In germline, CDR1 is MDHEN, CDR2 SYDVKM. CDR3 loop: CASSLFRSGRAGELFF. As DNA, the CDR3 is TGTGCCAGCAGTTTATTCCGGAGCGGGAGGGCCGGGGAGCTGTTTTTT.

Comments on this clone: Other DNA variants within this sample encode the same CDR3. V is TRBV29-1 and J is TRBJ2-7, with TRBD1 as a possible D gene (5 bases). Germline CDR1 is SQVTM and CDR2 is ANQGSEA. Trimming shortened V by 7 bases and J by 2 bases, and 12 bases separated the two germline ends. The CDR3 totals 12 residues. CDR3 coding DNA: TGCAGCGGCCGCCAGGGCCCCTACGAGCAGTACTTC. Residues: CSGRQGPYEQYF.

The CDR3 nucleotides read TGTGCCAGCAGCTTAGTGGACGCGGGGAGGGAGGAGACCCAGTACTTC. Translating gives CASSLVDAGREETQYF. This chain joins TRBV7-9 and TRBJ2-5; 7 bases match TRBD2. V dropped 1 base and J dropped 5; count of bases not matched to a gene: 10. The CDR3 runs to 16 residues. Germline V gives CDR1 SEHNR, CDR2 FQNEAQ (reference sequence). The complete variable domain, with remaining parts taken from reference TRBV7-9 and TRBJ2-5, reads DTGVSQNPRHKITKRGQNVTFRCDPISEHNRLYWYRQTLGQGPEFLTYFQNEAQLEKSRLLSDRFSAERPKGSFSTLEIQRTEQGDSAMYLCASSLVDAGREETQYFGPGTRLLVL.

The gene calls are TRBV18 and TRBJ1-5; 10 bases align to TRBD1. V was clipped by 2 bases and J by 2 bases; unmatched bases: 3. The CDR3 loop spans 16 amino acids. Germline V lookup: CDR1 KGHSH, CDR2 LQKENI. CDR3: CASSPGDRGGNQPQHF. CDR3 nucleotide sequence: TGTGCCAGCTCACCAGGGGACAGGGGTGGCAATCAGCCCCAGCATTTT. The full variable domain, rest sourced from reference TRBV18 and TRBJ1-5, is NAGVMQNPRHLVRRRGQEARLRCSPMKGHSHVYWYRQLPEEGLKFMVYLQKENIIDESGMPKERFSAEFPKEGPSILRIQQVVRGDSAAYFCASSPGDRGGNQPQHFGDGTRLSIL.

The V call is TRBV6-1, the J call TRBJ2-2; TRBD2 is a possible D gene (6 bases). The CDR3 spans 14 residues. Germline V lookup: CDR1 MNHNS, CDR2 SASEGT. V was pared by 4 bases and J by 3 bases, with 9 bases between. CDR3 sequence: CASSAGTYTGELFF. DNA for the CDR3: TGTGCCAGCAGTGCGGGGACTTACACCGGGGAGCTGTTTTTT.

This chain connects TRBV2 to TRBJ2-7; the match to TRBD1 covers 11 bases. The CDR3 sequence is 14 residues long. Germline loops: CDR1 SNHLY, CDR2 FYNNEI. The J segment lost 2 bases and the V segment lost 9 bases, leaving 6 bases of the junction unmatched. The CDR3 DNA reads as TGTGCCAGTGAGACGGGACAGGGGGCCTACGAGCAGTACTTC. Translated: CASETGQGAYEQYF.